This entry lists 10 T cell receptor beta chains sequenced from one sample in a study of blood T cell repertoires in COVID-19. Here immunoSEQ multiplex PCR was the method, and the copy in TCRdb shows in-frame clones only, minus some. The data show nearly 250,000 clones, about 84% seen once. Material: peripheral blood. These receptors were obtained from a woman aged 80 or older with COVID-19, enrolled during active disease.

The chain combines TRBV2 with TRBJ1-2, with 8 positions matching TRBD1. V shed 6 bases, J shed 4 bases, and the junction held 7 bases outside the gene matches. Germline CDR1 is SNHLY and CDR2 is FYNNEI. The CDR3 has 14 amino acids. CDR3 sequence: CASRDDRGVYGYTF. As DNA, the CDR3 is TGTGCCAGCAGGGATGACAGGGGAGTCTATGGCTACACCTTC.

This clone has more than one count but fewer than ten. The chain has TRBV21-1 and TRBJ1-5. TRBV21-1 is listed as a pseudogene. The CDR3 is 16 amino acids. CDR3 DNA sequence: TGTGCCAGCAGCAAAGCCCAGGCCTTCGAGGGACAGCCCCAGCATTTT. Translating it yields CASSKAQAFEGQPQHF.

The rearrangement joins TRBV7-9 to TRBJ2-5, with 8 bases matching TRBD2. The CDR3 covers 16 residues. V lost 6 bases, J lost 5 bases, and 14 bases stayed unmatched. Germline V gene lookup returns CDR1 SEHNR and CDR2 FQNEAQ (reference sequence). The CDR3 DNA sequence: TGTGCCAGCAGTCGCCCCGGGGGGGGAGGAGCGGAGACCCAGTACTTC. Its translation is CASSRPGGGGAETQYF.

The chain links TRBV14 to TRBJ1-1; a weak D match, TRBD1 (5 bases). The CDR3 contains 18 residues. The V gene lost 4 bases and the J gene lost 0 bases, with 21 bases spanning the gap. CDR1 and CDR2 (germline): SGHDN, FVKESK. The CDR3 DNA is TGTGCCAGCAGCCTAAGAAGGGGCTCTTTACCCTTGAACACTGAAGCTTTCTTT. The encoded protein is CASSLRRGSLPLNTEAFF.

The CDR3 bases are TGTGCCAGCAGCCGGAACGACAGGGGGCTCTACGAGCAGTACTTC. Its protein is CASSRNDRGLYEQYF. The chain joins TRBV6-2 or TRBV6-3 to TRBJ2-7, with 10 bases aligning to TRBD1. V dropped 6 bases and J dropped 3; count of bases not matched to a gene: 8. In germline, CDR1 is MNHEY, CDR2 SVGEGT. The CDR3 is 15 residues long.

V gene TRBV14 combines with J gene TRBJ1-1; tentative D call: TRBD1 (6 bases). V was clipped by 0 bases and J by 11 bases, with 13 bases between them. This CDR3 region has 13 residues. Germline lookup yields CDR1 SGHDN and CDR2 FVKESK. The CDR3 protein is CASSQDRGALAFF. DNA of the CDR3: TGTGCCAGCAGCCAAGATCGGGGGGCTTTGGCTTTCTTT. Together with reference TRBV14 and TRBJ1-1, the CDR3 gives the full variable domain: EAGVTQFPSHSVIEKGQTVTLRCDPISGHDNLYWYRRVMGKEIKFLLHFVKESKQDESGMPNNRFLAERTGGTYSTLKVQPAELEDSGVYFCASSQDRGALAFFGQGTRLTVV.

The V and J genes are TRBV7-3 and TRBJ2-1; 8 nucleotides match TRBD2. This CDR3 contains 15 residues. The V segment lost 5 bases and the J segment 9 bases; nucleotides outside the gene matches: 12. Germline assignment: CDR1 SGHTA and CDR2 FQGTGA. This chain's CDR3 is CASSHPRGGTGEQFF. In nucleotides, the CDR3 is TGTGCCAGCAGCCACCCCCGGGGGGGCACCGGTGAGCAGTTCTTC.

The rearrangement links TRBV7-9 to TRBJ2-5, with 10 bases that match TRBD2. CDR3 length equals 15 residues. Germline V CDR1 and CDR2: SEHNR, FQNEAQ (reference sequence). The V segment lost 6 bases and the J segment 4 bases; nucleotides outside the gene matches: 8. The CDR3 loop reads CASSLLAGTRETQYF. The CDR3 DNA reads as TGTGCCAGCAGTTTACTAGCGGGGACCAGAGAGACCCAGTACTTC.

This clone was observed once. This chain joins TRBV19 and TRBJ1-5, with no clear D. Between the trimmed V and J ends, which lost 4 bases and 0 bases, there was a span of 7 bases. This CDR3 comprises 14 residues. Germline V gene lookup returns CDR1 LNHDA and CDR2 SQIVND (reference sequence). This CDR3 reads CASSTTGSNQPQHF. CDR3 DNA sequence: TGTGCCAGTAGTACGACTGGTAGCAATCAGCCCCAGCATTTT.

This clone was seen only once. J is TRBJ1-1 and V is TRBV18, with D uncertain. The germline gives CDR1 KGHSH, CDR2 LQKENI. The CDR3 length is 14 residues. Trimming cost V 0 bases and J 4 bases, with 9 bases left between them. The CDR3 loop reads CASSPPVTSTEAFF. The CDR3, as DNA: TGTGCCAGCTCACCACCGGTAACGAGCACTGAAGCTTTCTTT.